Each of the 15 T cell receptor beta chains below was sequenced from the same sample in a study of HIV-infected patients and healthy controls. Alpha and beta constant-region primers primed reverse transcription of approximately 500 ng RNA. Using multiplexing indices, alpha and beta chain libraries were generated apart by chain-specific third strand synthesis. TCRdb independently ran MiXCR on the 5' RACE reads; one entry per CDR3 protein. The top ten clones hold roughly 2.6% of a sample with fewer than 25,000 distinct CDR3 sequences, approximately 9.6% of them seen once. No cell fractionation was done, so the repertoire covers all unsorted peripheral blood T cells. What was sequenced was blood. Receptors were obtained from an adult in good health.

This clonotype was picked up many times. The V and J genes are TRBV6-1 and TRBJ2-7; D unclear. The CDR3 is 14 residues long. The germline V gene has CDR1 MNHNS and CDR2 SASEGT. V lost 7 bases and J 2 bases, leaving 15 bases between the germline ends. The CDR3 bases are TGTGCCAGCACCCTAGTAAGGGCGGCCTACGAGCAGTACTTC. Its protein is CASTLVRAAYEQYF.

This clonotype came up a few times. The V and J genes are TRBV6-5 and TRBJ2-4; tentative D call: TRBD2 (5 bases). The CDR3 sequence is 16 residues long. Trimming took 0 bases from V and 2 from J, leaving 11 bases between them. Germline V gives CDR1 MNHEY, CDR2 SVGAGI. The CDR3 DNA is TGTGCCAGCAGTTACTCCCGGGATCGGTCCAAAAACATTCAGTACTTC. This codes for CASSYSRDRSKNIQYF.

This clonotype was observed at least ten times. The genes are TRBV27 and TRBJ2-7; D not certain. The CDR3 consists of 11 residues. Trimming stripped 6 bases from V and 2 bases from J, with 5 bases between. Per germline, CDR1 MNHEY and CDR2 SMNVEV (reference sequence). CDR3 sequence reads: CASRSTYEQYF. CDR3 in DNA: TGTGCCAGCAGATCCACCTACGAGCAGTACTTC.

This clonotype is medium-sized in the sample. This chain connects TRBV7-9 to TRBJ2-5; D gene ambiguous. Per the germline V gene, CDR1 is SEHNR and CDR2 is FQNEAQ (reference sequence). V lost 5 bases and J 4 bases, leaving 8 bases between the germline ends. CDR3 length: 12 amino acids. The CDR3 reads CASSIRIETQYF. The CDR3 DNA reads TGTGCCAGCAGCATCCGGATAGAGACCCAGTACTTC. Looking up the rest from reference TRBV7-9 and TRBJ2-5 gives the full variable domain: DTGVSQNPRHKITKRGQNVTFRCDPISEHNRLYWYRQTLGQGPEFLTYFQNEAQLEKSRLLSDRFSAERPKGSFSTLEIQRTEQGDSAMYLCASSIRIETQYFGPGTRLLVL.

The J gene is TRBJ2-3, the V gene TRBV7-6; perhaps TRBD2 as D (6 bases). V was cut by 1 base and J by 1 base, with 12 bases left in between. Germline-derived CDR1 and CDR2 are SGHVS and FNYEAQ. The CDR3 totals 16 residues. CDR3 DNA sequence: TGTGCCAGCAGCTTAGGGTACGCTAGCGGCACAGATACGCAGTATTTT. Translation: CASSLGYASGTDTQYF.

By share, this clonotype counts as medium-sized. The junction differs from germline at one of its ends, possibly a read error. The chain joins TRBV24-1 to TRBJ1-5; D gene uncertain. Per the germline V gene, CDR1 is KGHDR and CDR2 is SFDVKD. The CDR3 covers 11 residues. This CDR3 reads CYRYSNQPQHF. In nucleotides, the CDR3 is TGCTACAGATATAGCAATCAGCCCCAGCATTTT.

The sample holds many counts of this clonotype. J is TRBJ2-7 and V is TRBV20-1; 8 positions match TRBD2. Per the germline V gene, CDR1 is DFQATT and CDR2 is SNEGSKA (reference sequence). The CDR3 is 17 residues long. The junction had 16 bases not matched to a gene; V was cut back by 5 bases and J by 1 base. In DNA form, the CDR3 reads TGCAGTGCTTGTACTAGCGGTCTTTCCTGGGGGTCCTACGAGCAGTACTTC. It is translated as CSACTSGLSWGSYEQYF.

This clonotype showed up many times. The DNA for the CDR3 is TGTGCCAGCAGCCTTACAGGGGGGCCCACTGAAGCTTTCTTT. Translated, it gives CASSLTGGPTEAFF. The gene calls are TRBV12-3 or TRBV12-4 and TRBJ1-1; 8 bases fit TRBD1. Trimming took 6 bases from V and 4 from J; bases not matched to a gene: 7. CDR3 length equals 14 residues.

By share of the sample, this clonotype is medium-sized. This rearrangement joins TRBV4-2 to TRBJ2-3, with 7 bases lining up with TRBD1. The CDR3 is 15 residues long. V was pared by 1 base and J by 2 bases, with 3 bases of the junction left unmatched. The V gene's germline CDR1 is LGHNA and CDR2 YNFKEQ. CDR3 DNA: TGTGCCAGCAGCCAAGGACAGGGACACACAGATACGCAGTATTTT. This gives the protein CASSQGQGHTDTQYF.

This CDR3 is CASGGWSTEAFF. DNA for the CDR3: TGTGCCAGCGGGGGCTGGAGCACTGAAGCTTTCTTT. V usage is TRBV6-1 and J usage is TRBJ1-1; D is perhaps TRBD1 (6 bases). The germline V gene encodes CDR1 MNHNS and CDR2 SASEGT. Trimming pared 8 bases from V and 4 bases from J, leaving 11 bases between. CDR3 length: 12 residues.

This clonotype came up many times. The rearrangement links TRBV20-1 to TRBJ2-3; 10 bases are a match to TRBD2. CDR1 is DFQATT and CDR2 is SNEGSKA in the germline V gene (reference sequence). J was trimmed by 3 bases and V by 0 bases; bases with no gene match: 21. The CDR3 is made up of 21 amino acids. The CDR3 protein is CSARDPRTSSGSGGGTDTQYF. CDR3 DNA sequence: TGCAGTGCTAGAGACCCCCGGACTTCTAGCGGGAGCGGCGGTGGTACAGATACGCAGTATTTT.

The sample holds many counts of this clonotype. In DNA form, the CDR3 reads TGCAGCGCTTTCGGGGCTCGTTATGGCTACACCTTC. Residues: CSAFGARYGYTF. The chain couples TRBV20-1 to TRBJ1-2, with TRBD1 as a possible D gene (5 bases). Germline V gene lookup returns CDR1 DFQATT and CDR2 SNEGSKA (reference sequence). The CDR3 totals 12 residues.

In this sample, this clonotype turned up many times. The CDR3 DNA follows: TGTGCCAGCAGCTTAGATCTAGCGAACACAGATACGCAGTATTTT. It translates to CASSLDLANTDTQYF. This chain links TRBV7-9 with TRBJ2-3, with D tentatively TRBD2 (6 bases). This CDR3 has 15 amino acids. In germline, CDR1 is SEHNR, CDR2 FQNEAQ (reference sequence). The germline V and J ends were trimmed by 1 base and 2 bases, with 10 bases remaining between them.

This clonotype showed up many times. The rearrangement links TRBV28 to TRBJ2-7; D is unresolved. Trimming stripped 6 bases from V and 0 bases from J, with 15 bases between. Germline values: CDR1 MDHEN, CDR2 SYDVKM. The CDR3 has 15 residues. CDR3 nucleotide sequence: TGTGCCAGCAGGCTGACTGTATCCTACTCCTACGAGCAGTACTTC. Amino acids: CASRLTVSYSYEQYF.

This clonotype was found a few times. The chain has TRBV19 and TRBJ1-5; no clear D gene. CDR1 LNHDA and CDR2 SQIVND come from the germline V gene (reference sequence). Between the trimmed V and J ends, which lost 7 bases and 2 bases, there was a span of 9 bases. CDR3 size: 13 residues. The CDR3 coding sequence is TGTGCCAGTAAAGGCGGCGGCAATCAGCCCCAGCATTTT. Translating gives CASKGGGNQPQHF.